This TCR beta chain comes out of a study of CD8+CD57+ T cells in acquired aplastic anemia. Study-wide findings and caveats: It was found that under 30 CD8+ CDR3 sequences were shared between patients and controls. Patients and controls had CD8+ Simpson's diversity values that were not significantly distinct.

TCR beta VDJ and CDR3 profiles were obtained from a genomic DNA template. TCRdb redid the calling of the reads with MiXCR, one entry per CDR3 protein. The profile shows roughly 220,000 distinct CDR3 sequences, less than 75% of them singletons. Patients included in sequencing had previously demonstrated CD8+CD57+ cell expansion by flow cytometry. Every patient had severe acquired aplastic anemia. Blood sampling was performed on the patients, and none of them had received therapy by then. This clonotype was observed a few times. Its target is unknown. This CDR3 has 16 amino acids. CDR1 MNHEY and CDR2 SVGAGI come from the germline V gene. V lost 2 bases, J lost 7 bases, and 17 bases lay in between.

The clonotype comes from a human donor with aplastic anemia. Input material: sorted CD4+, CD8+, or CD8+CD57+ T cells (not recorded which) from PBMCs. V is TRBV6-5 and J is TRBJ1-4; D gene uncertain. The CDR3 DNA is TGTGCCAGCAGTTACGGTCTCGCGAGCAGCGGTGAAAAACTGTTTTTT. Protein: CASSYGLASSGEKLFF.